The 17 T cell receptor beta chains in this list originate from one sample, sequenced in a study of T cell responses to AZD1222 COVID-19 vaccine. Assay used: immunoSEQ multiplex PCR; TCRdb lists only in-frame clones, some missing. This table holds 120,000 or so clones, 85% to 90% found once. The sequences come from peripheral blood, collected on day 0 of AZD1222 vaccination. Receptor source: an adult in good health.

This chain connects TRBV11-1 to TRBJ2-7; D is unresolved. The V end lost 4 bases, the J end lost 6 bases, and 22 bases lay between the germline ends. The germline V gene encodes CDR1 SGHAT and CDR2 FQDESV (reference sequence). The CDR3 has 16 residues. The CDR3 reads CASSSDYDGRGSEQYF. CDR3 sequence (DNA): TGTGCCAGCAGCTCGGATTATGACGGACGAGGATCCGAGCAGTACTTC.

Points on this clone: The junction departs from germline at one end; a sequencing error may be responsible. The CDR3 reads CASSKDGLDSPLHF. The CDR3 DNA follows: TGCGCCAGCAGCAAAGACGGACTGGATTCACCCCTCCACTTT. This chain uses TRBV4-1 with TRBJ1-6, with D unresolved. This CDR3 comprises 14 residues. Germline V gene sequence: CDR1 MGHRA, CDR2 YSYEKL.

The chain recombines TRBV7-9 with TRBJ1-4, with D tentatively TRBD1 (5 bases). The CDR3 consists of 12 residues. In germline, CDR1 is SEHNR, CDR2 FQNEAQ (reference sequence). The V and J ends lost 5 bases and 10 bases respectively, with 11 bases between them. CDR3 nucleotide sequence: TGTGCCAGCAGCGACATGAGGGGAAAACTGTTTTTT. It codes for CASSDMRGKLFF.

The V gene is TRBV4-1, the J gene TRBJ1-3, with unresolved D. The CDR3 extends over 16 amino acids. V lost 0 bases and J lost 0, with 9 bases in between. CDR1 MGHRA and CDR2 YSYEKL come from the germline V gene. In DNA form, the CDR3 reads TGCGCCAGCAGCCAAGATGGCATCGGCTCTGGAAACACCATATATTTT. It specifies CASSQDGIGSGNTIYF.

V and J are TRBV5-1 and TRBJ2-1; 9 bases fit TRBD2. The CDR3 is 16 residues long. CDR1 is SGHRS and CDR2 is YFSETQ in the germline V gene. The trim removed 0 bases at V and 2 bases at J, leaving 3 bases unmatched. This CDR3 is CASSLAAGGTYNEQFF. The CDR3 DNA is TGCGCCAGCAGCTTGGCAGCGGGAGGAACCTACAATGAGCAGTTCTTC.

This clone was detected once. The chain has TRBV12-5 and TRBJ1-1, with 7 bases lining up with TRBD1. This CDR3 comprises 17 residues. Trimming took 1 base from V and 4 from J; bases not matched to a gene: 12. CDR1 and CDR2 (germline): LGHNT, FRNRAP. Written as DNA, the CDR3 is TGTGCTAGTGGTTTGGGGGGCCCCACAGGGGTGAGCACTGAAGCTTTCTTT. As protein: CASGLGGPTGVSTEAFF.

This CDR3 reads CASSQAGVSGANVLTF. The CDR3 nucleotides are TGTGCCAGCAGCCAAGCCGGGGTCTCTGGGGCCAACGTCCTGACTTTC. This chain links TRBV14 with TRBJ2-6; D might be TRBD2 (5 bases). The CDR3 consists of 16 residues. Germline assignment: CDR1 SGHDN and CDR2 FVKESK. V lost 1 base and J 0 bases, leaving 7 bases between the germline ends.

The V and J genes are TRBV7-3 and TRBJ1-1; maybe TRBD1 (5 bases). V was clipped by 2 bases and J by 1 base, with 11 bases between them. This CDR3 comprises 15 residues. Germline CDR1 reads SGHTA; CDR2 reads FQGTGA. The CDR3: CASSLGAAGNTEAFF. CDR3 DNA sequence: TGTGCCAGCAGCTTAGGGGCGGCTGGGAACACTGAAGCTTTCTTT.

The sample holds a few counts of this clone. The J gene is TRBJ2-7, the V gene TRBV2; TRBD2 aligns across 11 bases. CDR1 is SNHLY and CDR2 is FYNNEI in the germline V gene. V trimming: 4 bases; J trimming: 2 bases; junction bases outside the gene matches: 10. This CDR3 has 17 amino acids. The CDR3 loop is CASSVAPGTSGPYEQYF. In DNA form, the CDR3 reads TGTGCCAGCAGTGTCGCCCCCGGGACTAGCGGTCCCTACGAGCAGTACTTC.

The chain uses TRBV3-1 (or the pseudogene TRBV3-2) and TRBJ2-3, with D maybe TRBD2 (7 bases). CDR3 length: 17 amino acids. CDR1 and CDR2 from the germline V gene are LGHDT and YNNKEL (reference sequence). The V end lost 3 bases, the J end lost 2 bases, and 18 bases lay between the germline ends. The CDR3 reads CASSHARGAGITDTQYF. The CDR3 coding sequence is TGTGCCAGCAGCCACGCCCGGGGGGCGGGGATCACAGATACGCAGTATTTT.

The chain joins TRBV29-1 to TRBJ1-1, with D unresolved. Trimming pared 5 bases from V and 3 bases from J, leaving 7 bases between. CDR1 and CDR2 from the germline V gene are SQVTM and ANQGSEA. The CDR3 length is 11 residues. CDR3 in amino acids: CSVPRDTEAFF. The CDR3, as DNA: TGCAGCGTTCCGAGGGACACTGAAGCTTTCTTT.

The J gene is TRBJ1-1, the V gene TRBV11-2; TRBD1 matches at 9 bases. Germline V gene sequence: CDR1 SGHAT, CDR2 FQNNGV. There are 15 residues in the CDR3. J gave up 4 bases and V 1 base, and 4 bases lay outside the gene matches. In nucleotides, the CDR3 is TGTGCCAGCAGCTTAGGGACAGGGGCGCCCACTGAAGCTTTCTTT. Translated: CASSLGTGAPTEAFF.

The chain has TRBV16 and TRBJ2-7; D ambiguous. V lost 0 bases to trimming and J lost 6 bases, with 6 bases between them. Looked up from germline, CDR1 is KGHSY and CDR2 is FQNENV. There are 12 residues in the CDR3. CDR3 in amino acids: CASSQSSVEQYF. CDR3 nucleotide sequence: TGTGCCAGCAGCCAATCCAGCGTCGAGCAGTACTTC.

V and J are TRBV5-4 and TRBJ2-5, with TRBD2 matching over 8 bases. Germline CDR1 SGHNT, CDR2 YYREEE (reference sequence). The CDR3 length is 19 residues. The V gene end was trimmed by 4 bases and the J gene end by 4 bases; junction bases not matched to a gene: 21. The CDR3 bases are TGTGCCAGCAGCCCCGGCGGAAGCGGGAGTGGGTTATTCGGAGAGACCCAGTACTTC. Protein product: CASSPGGSGSGLFGETQYF.

V and J are TRBV12-5 and TRBJ1-1, with D possibly matching TRBD1 (5 bases). Germline CDR1 and CDR2: LGHNT and FRNRAP. There are 14 residues in the CDR3. V was clipped by 7 bases and J by 3 bases, with 15 bases between them. The CDR3 protein is CASVRGGGYTEAFF. In DNA form, the CDR3 reads TGTGCTAGTGTTCGGGGGGGAGGGTACACTGAAGCTTTCTTT.

The CDR3, as DNA: TGTGCCAGCAGCCAAGATTCCGGGTTCCGGGGGCTAAGGGATTCACCCCTCCACTTT. Amino acids: CASSQDSGFRGLRDSPLHF. This chain links TRBV4-2 with TRBJ1-6, with D tentatively TRBD1 (6 bases). The V gene's germline CDR1 is LGHNA and CDR2 YNFKEQ. The CDR3 consists of 19 residues. V lost 0 bases to trimming and J lost 8 bases, with 23 bases between them.

The V gene is TRBV11-2, the J gene TRBJ2-1; 7 bases agree with TRBD2. The junction had 10 bases not matched to a gene; V was cut back by 5 bases and J by 0 bases. The CDR3 loop spans 17 amino acids. Germline V gene lookup returns CDR1 SGHAT and CDR2 FQNNGV. The CDR3 region is CASSLSRRGSSYNEQFF. CDR3 coding DNA: TGTGCCAGCAGCCTCTCACGGCGGGGGAGCTCCTACAATGAGCAGTTCTTC.